This T cell receptor beta chain is from a study of blood T cell repertoires in COVID-19. At the level of the study: Acute and convalescent COVID-19 samples came from the United States, Italy and Spain.

Methods used by the authors: Amplification with reference gene primers provided the estimates of nucleated cell counts. Profiling relied on immunoSEQ multiplex PCR, and the TCRdb table lists in-frame clones only, not all of them. V and J calls and clone size are as listed in that table; D and trimming were resolved from the DNA. The table includes roughly 80,000 clones, about four fifths detected once. This CDR3 has 14 amino acids. The junction had 5 bases not matched to a gene; V was cut back by 6 bases and J by 2 bases. Germline V gene lookup returns CDR1 SQVTM and CDR2 ANQGSEA. The sequencing input was peripheral blood. The receptor was isolated from a human donor in a cohort sampled during active COVID-19. The V and J genes are TRBV29-1 and TRBJ2-1, with 9 bases aligning to TRBD2. The DNA for the CDR3 is TGCAGCGTGAGGGGCGGGGGGGCCTACAATGAGCAGTTCTTC. Its protein is CSVRGGGAYNEQFF.